These T cell receptor beta chains were read from a single sample in a study of CD8+CD57+ T cells in acquired aplastic anemia. TCRdb redid the calling of the reads with MiXCR, one entry per CDR3 protein. The sample includes 220,000 or so distinct CDR3 sequences, 55% to 65% seen only once; the top ten take roughly 62%. The sample taken for sequencing was sorted CD4+, CD8+, or CD8+CD57+ T cells (not recorded which) from PBMCs. The receptor source for this set is a human donor with aplastic anemia. Both conserved end residues are part of each CDR3. Fields, in order: V gene, J gene, CDR3 protein.

TRBV2	TRBJ2-7	CASRSQGPHEQYF
TRBV7-2	TRBJ2-6	CASSQTGGASGANVLTF
TRBV7-3	TRBJ2-7	CTSSLFKGYEQYF
TRBV7-8	TRBJ2-5	CASSLAWGVETQYF
TRBV2	TRBJ2-7	CASSSLAGGPVQQYF
TRBV9	TRBJ1-3	CASSIRTGGGNTIYF
TRBV12-3/TRBV12-4	TRBJ1-1	CASSLMGATEAFF
TRBV2	TRBJ2-2	CASSEAIGLGELFF
TRBV3-1	TRBJ2-7	CASSGRGGGEQYF
TRBV10-3	TRBJ2-2	CAISPGGGANTGELFF
TRBV7-8	TRBJ2-3	CASSLGGRGTDTQYF
TRBV7-3	TRBJ2-3	CASSIGLVGDTQYF